The rows below give T cell receptor beta chains drawn from one sample of a study of T cell responses to AZD1222 COVID-19 vaccine. Clones were read by immunoSEQ multiplex PCR, and TCRdb kept only the in-frame ones, dropping some. The sample includes more than 75,000 clones, 90% to 95% of them seen just once. Here the sequenced sample was peripheral blood, taken on day 0 of AZD1222 vaccination. The source is an adult in good health. CDR3s include the opening cysteine and the closing phenylalanine or tryptophan. Each record gives: D gene, V gene, J gene, clone size, CDR3 protein, CDR3 DNA. A D gene is named only where the DNA matches it firmly. Not every row has a clone size; where given, it reads once, few, many or a size class.

NA	TRBV12-3/TRBV12-4	TRBJ1-5	NA	CASSGQFNQPQHF	TGTGCCAGCTCTGGACAGTTCAATCAGCCCCAGCATTTT
TRBD1	TRBV6-5	TRBJ2-7	NA	CASHGTGNYEQYF	TGTGCCAGCCATGGGACAGGAAACTACGAGCAGTACTTC
TRBD1	TRBV6-5	TRBJ1-4	NA	CASSYSGQGFEKLFF	TGTGCCAGCAGTTACTCGGGACAGGGTTTCGAAAAACTGTTTTTT
TRBD1	TRBV24-1	TRBJ1-2	NA	CATSDSRTGGYTF	TGTGCCACCAGTGACTCGAGGACAGGCGGCTACACCTTC
NA	TRBV24-1	TRBJ1-2	NA	CATSDSWPRGNYGYTF	TGTGCCACCAGTGATTCTTGGCCCCGAGGTAACTATGGCTACACCTTC
TRBD1	TRBV30	TRBJ1-5	NA	CAWSDGTGVSQPQHF	TGTGCCTGGAGTGACGGGACAGGGGTATCTCAGCCCCAGCATTTT
TRBD1	TRBV5-6	TRBJ2-1	NA	CASSFSTGFSHNEQFF	TGTGCCAGCAGCTTCTCGACAGGGTTCTCCCACAATGAGCAGTTCTTC
TRBD2	TRBV4-2	TRBJ2-1	few	CASRPSSGDYNEQFF	TGTGCCAGCAGGCCCTCTAGCGGGGATTACAATGAGCAGTTCTTC
TRBD2	TRBV5-1	TRBJ2-5	few	CASSLGTSSQETQYF	TGCGCCAGCAGCTTGGGGACTAGCAGCCAAGAGACCCAGTACTTC
NA	TRBV19	TRBJ1-1	NA	CASRIQGPTEAFF	TGTGCCAGCCGAATACAGGGACCCACTGAAGCTTTCTTT
NA	TRBV9	TRBJ2-3	NA	CASSVSIVRTDTDTQYF	TGTGCCAGCAGCGTAAGTATCGTAAGAACAGACACAGATACGCAGTATTTT
TRBD1	TRBV6-5	TRBJ1-4	NA	CASARTGESEKLFF	TGTGCCAGCGCTCGGACAGGGGAGTCTGAAAAACTGTTTTTT
NA	TRBV12-3/TRBV12-4	TRBJ2-7	NA	CASSPTRVDEQYF	TGTGCCAGCAGCCCCACTAGGGTCGACGAGCAGTACTTC
NA	TRBV6-2/TRBV6-3	TRBJ1-5	NA	CASSWEFSQPQHF	TGTGCCAGCAGTTGGGAGTTTTCCCAGCCCCAGCATTTT
TRBD2	TRBV7-2	TRBJ2-1	NA	CASSPTSGGAYEQFF	TGTGCCAGCAGCCCAACTAGCGGGGGGGCATATGAGCAGTTCTTC
NA	TRBV11-2	TRBJ2-5	NA	CASSLWEDSGRETQYF	TGTGCCAGCAGCTTATGGGAGGACTCCGGCCGAGAGACCCAGTACTTC